Listed here is a single T cell receptor beta chain. This clonotype has just a few counts. No cognate antigen has been identified for it. No much larger clonotype is one base removed from it; base qualities were not supplied. Every donor was a healthy Caucasian. Three pairs of female monozygotic twins, all aged roughly 18 to 29 years, made up the twin cohort. Peripheral blood mononuclear cells were used as the source from which RNA for TCR libraries was isolated. This sample stems from a study of identical twins (dated by TCRdb to about 2016). For context, the study as a whole: To test whether fetal clonotypes persist, this study deep-sequenced TCR alpha and beta repertoires from monozygotic twins, from unrelated adults of various ages, and from cord blood. To rule out contamination, replicate twin experiments were performed at different times with different library preparation protocols. Overall study results and their limits: Abundant cord blood beta clonotypes carried fewer insertions; young adult naive repertoires showed a weaker similar trend, while memory repertoires showed none. Compared with coincidental sharing between unrelated individuals, out-of-frame TCR alpha sequences shared between twins showed an excess of sequences with low generation probability. Because the same donors could not be followed over many years, the conclusions relied on cross-sectional statistical analysis. Out-of-frame TCR alpha sharing in monozygotic twins was systematically underestimated by recombination models, whereas sharing between unrelated individuals was in agreement with the recombination models. Excess twin sharing in beta out-of-frame sequences was weaker because fewer shared sequences lowered the signal-to-noise ratio. Invariant T cells such as MAIT and iNKT could partly confound zero-insertion analyses, although diverse VJ usage argued against such confounding for most clonotypes.

V loses 5 bases, J loses 9 bases, and the germline ends lie 14 bases apart. CDR1 SEHNR and CDR2 FQNEAQ were looked up in the germline V gene (reference sequence). The CDR3 runs 13 amino acids, cysteine and phenylalanine included. The retained sequence is limited to the CDR3, 39 bases, with the frame set at the first base. Library creation used 5' RACE. TCRdb shows the sequencer as Illumina HiSeq 2000. A universal primer binding site was added through template switching, and the final cDNA carried a unique molecular identifier so that TCR cDNA molecules could be counted accurately. Specific primers in the conserved constant-segment region were used to synthesize first-strand cDNA for TCR alpha and beta chains. Each cDNA library was double barcoded, with a SMART-Mk sample barcode plus Illumina barcodes, to control for contamination. TruSeq adapter sequences along with Illumina sample barcodes were introduced in two successive PCR steps. TCR alpha and beta cDNA libraries were sequenced on the Illumina HiSeq platform with custom primers. On the study's bioinformatics: Unique molecular identifiers were extracted from raw reads with MiGEC, and CDR3 positions were determined with MiXCR. Recombination models were inferred per individual with the repgenHMM and IGoR tools using an EM algorithm. The analysis of shared clonotypes was done with the tcR package in R, with sharing normalized by the product of cloneset sizes. To study raw recombination without the effects of thymic and clonal selection, out-of-frame nonproductive sequences were analyzed. TCRdb itself trimmed the public reads at Q25 with fastp, ran MiXCR and retained productive beta chains. Duplicate CDR3 protein sequences are folded into a single record with the most common DNA and genes. None of the V and J calls come from the authors' own analysis; TCRdb made them. Counted in this sample were about 570,000 distinct CDR3 sequences; 9.5% to 10% of them appeared once. The ten largest clones take up roughly 3.2% of the sample.

These data are also associated with another study on yellow fever vaccine responses in identical twins. According to the second study: The authors reported that the T cell response to vaccination in identical twins appeared partly convergent and partly personalized. In identical twins, the study followed T cell clones that responded to the vaccine with precision.

The receptor's source is a woman younger than 35 in good health. The sample taken for sequencing was PBMCs. The rearranged chain carries TRBV7-9 and TRBJ2-1; TRBD2 is perhaps the D gene, given 6 matching bases. The DNA sequence is TGTGCCAGCAGCCCCGCGGGATATACTGAGCAGTTCTTC. Translated, this is CASSPAGYTEQFF. Where the CDR3 stops, the reference TRBV7-9 and TRBJ2-1 genes take over; the full variable domain is DTGVSQNPRHKITKRGQNVTFRCDPISEHNRLYWYRQTLGQGPEFLTYFQNEAQLEKSRLLSDRFSAERPKGSFSTLEIQRTEQGDSAMYLCASSPAGYTEQFFGPGTRLTVL.